These 23 T cell receptor beta chains originate from one sample sequenced in a study of human T cells and chemical hapten exposure. TCRdb reanalysed the RACE reads using MiXCR and keeps one entry per CDR3 protein. Seen here are some 60,000 distinct CDR3 sequences, around 10% observed once, and the top ten hold 3.5% to 4.5%. Time point described: pre-sensitization, week 0. Treatment described: therapeutic diphenylcyclopropenone sensitization with weekly scalp DPC. Sequencing was performed on whole blood, taken in connection with sensitization to the hapten diphenylcyclopropenone (DPC). Source of these receptors: a woman aged 40 to 50 with alopecia areata. Some clones in this sample may be carry-over from other donors' samples.

This clonotype was seen repeatedly, ten times or more. V and J are TRBV7-2 and TRBJ2-3, with D perhaps TRBD2 (6 bases). Germline values: CDR1 SGHTA, CDR2 FQGNSA. CDR3 length: 18 residues. V lost 5 bases, J lost 0 bases, and 21 bases lay in between. In DNA form, the CDR3 reads TGTGCCAGCAGCATGGGGGTTGGTGGGGGGTCTAGCACAGATACGCAGTATTTT. Translation: CASSMGVGGGSSTDTQYF.

The gene calls are TRBV11-2 and TRBJ2-7; 11 nucleotides align to TRBD2. CDR3 length: 16 residues. J lost 6 bases, V lost 1 base, and 8 bases had no gene match. The germline CDR1 and CDR2 sequences are SGHAT and FQNNGV. CDR3 in amino acids: CASSLGTSGSVGEQYF. The CDR3, as DNA: TGTGCCAGCAGCTTAGGGACTAGCGGGTCGGTAGGCGAGCAGTACTTC.

This clonotype was seen a handful of times. The chain employs TRBV20-1 and TRBJ2-2, with a weak D call TRBD1 (6 bases). The V gene lost 5 bases and the J gene lost 1 base, with 14 bases spanning the gap. CDR3 length: 15 residues. The V gene's germline CDR1 is DFQATT and CDR2 SNEGSKA (reference sequence). CDR3 sequence: CSAGLGTQNTGELFF. The CDR3 coding sequence is TGCAGTGCTGGCCTCGGGACACAGAACACCGGGGAGCTGTTTTTT.

Many counts were recorded for this clonotype. As DNA, the CDR3 is TGTGCCAGTAGGCAGGGACTAGCGGTATCCTACGAGCAGTACTTC. This codes for CASRQGLAVSYEQYF. The rearrangement uses TRBV19 and TRBJ2-7; 11 nucleotides match TRBD2. Germline lookup yields CDR1 LNHDA and CDR2 SQIVND (reference sequence). The CDR3 is 15 amino acids. V gave up 6 bases and J gave up 1 base; unmatched junction bases: 5.

The chain has TRBV30 and TRBJ2-1; D is possibly TRBD1 or TRBD2 (5 bases each). The CDR3 totals 13 residues. Per germline, CDR1 GTSNPN and CDR2 SVGIG (reference sequence). V was trimmed by 0 bases and J by 6 bases, leaving 9 bases between them. In DNA form, the CDR3 reads TGTGCCTGGAGTGTAGGGACGGGCAATGAGCAGTTCTTC. Protein: CAWSVGTGNEQFF.

Many counts were recorded for this clonotype. This rearrangement joins TRBV9 to TRBJ2-1, with D unclear. Germline V lookup: CDR1 SGDLS, CDR2 YYNGEE. Trimming pared 4 bases from V and 0 bases from J, leaving 14 bases between. The CDR3 is 16 amino acids. The CDR3 loop is CASSPKARSSYNEQFF. CDR3 DNA sequence: TGTGCCAGCAGCCCAAAAGCCCGGAGCTCCTACAATGAGCAGTTCTTC.

This clonotype was picked up many times. The chain combines TRBV6-2 or TRBV6-3 with TRBJ1-1, with a weak D call TRBD1 (5 bases). Per germline, CDR1 MNHEY and CDR2 SVGEGT. This CDR3 spans 15 amino acids. V lost 4 bases, J lost 7 bases, and 19 bases lay in between. The CDR3 is CASSFSWQGWSEAFF. The CDR3, as DNA: TGTGCCAGCAGTTTCTCTTGGCAGGGATGGAGTGAAGCTTTCTTT.

This clonotype has only a few counts. The chain combines TRBV2 with TRBJ1-2; 8 bases are shared with TRBD1. Per germline, CDR1 SNHLY and CDR2 FYNNEI. The CDR3 is 13 amino acids. After removal of 4 bases from V and 4 bases from J, the junction contained 2 bases not matched to a gene. CDR3 nucleotide sequence: TGTGCCAGCAGTGTCGGACAGGGCTATGGCTACACCTTC. Its translation is CASSVGQGYGYTF.

A few counts support this clonotype. The chain carries TRBV2 and TRBJ2-2; 8 positions match TRBD2. The CDR3 has 15 amino acids. Germline V gene sequence: CDR1 SNHLY, CDR2 FYNNEI. Unmatched junction bases numbered 6, after V lost 2 bases and J lost 7 bases. CDR3 coding DNA: TGTGCCAGCAGTGAACCGGCGGGAGGTGACGGGGAGCTGTTTTTT. Amino acids: CASSEPAGGDGELFF.

The genes are TRBV20-1 and TRBJ1-5, with TRBD1 matching 10 bases. CDR3 length equals 16 residues. CDR1 is DFQATT and CDR2 is SNEGSKA in the germline V gene (reference sequence). Germline trimming cut 0 bases from V and 4 bases from J; bases unmatched to any gene: 6. The CDR3 sequence: CSARDSDRGKNQPQHF. The CDR3 DNA follows: TGCAGTGCTAGAGATTCGGACAGGGGGAAGAATCAGCCCCAGCATTTT.

On this clonotype itself: Just one base apart from a much larger clone, this may be a read error. The CDR3 protein is CASSPRNSPIHF. DNA for the CDR3: TGTGCCAGCAGCCCGCGGAATTCACCCATCCACTTT. This chain links TRBV28 with TRBJ1-6; D is unresolved. Per germline, CDR1 MDHEN and CDR2 SYDVKM. This CDR3 has 12 residues.

This clonotype was picked up many times. The CDR3 DNA reads TGTGCCAGCATCTCTAACGTCTACAATGAGCAGTTCTTC. This gives the protein CASISNVYNEQFF. The chain links TRBV7-2 to TRBJ2-1; no clear D. The CDR3 totals 13 residues. Germline lookup yields CDR1 SGHTA and CDR2 FQGNSA. The V gene lost 7 bases and the J gene lost 3 bases, with 10 bases spanning the gap.

In this sample, this clonotype turned up a few times. In nucleotides, the CDR3 is TGTGCCAGCAGTCCGGGACAGGGCAATGAGCAGTTCTTC. Translating it yields CASSPGQGNEQFF. The chain carries TRBV7-2 and TRBJ2-1; 9 bases are a match to TRBD1. With 6 bases clipped from V and 6 bases from J, the junction kept 3 bases outside the gene matches. The CDR3 is 13 amino acids. Germline V gives CDR1 SGHTA, CDR2 FQGNSA.

This clonotype was seen a handful of times. The V and J genes are TRBV7-9 and TRBJ1-1, with TRBD1 as a possible D gene (6 bases). V lost 2 bases, J lost 1 base, and 14 bases lay in between. This CDR3 is 16 amino acids long. Germline CDR1 reads SEHNR; CDR2 reads FQNEAQ (reference sequence). The CDR3 reads CASSLQGAQGNTEAFF. The CDR3 nucleotides read TGTGCCAGCAGCTTACAGGGAGCACAGGGGAACACTGAAGCTTTCTTT.

The rearrangement joins TRBV7-6 to TRBJ1-2, with D perhaps TRBD1 (5 bases). Germline V CDR1 and CDR2: SGHVS, FNYEAQ. This CDR3 has 14 residues. V shed 7 bases and J shed 0 bases, with 12 bases lying between them. This CDR3 is CASTGLGANYGYTF. The DNA of the CDR3 is TGTGCCAGCACGGGTCTAGGGGCTAACTATGGCTACACCTTC.

This chain links TRBV15 with TRBJ2-2; tentatively, D is TRBD2 (5 bases). With 5 bases removed from V and 4 bases from J, the gap between germline ends came to 11 bases. Germline CDR1 reads LNHNV; CDR2 reads YYDKDF (reference sequence). This CDR3 region has 14 residues. For the CDR3, the DNA is TGTGCCACCAGCTCCGGCCGGGGCACCGGGGAGCTGTTTTTT. It is translated as CATSSGRGTGELFF.

A few counts support this clonotype. The rearrangement uses TRBV7-9 and TRBJ1-1; possible D gene TRBD1, 5 bases. V lost 6 bases, J lost 3 bases, and 11 bases lay in between. The germline V gene has CDR1 SEHNR and CDR2 FQNEAQ (reference sequence). This CDR3 has 13 amino acids. CDR3: CASSTTGDTEAFF. In DNA form, the CDR3 reads TGTGCCAGCAGTACTACAGGTGACACTGAAGCTTTCTTT.

This clonotype was detected many times. V gene TRBV7-9 combines with J gene TRBJ2-7; D ambiguous. The CDR3 covers 13 residues. Germline V gene data show CDR1 as SEHNR and CDR2 as FQNEAQ (reference sequence). V shed 2 bases and J shed 5 bases, with 10 bases lying between them. The CDR3 loop is CASSLPALDEQYF. The CDR3 nucleotides read TGTGCCAGCAGCTTACCGGCCCTCGACGAGCAGTACTTC.

Ten or more counts support this clonotype. The chain joins TRBV6-2 or TRBV6-3 to TRBJ2-3; 7 bases align to TRBD2. Germline CDR1 is MNHEY and CDR2 is SVGEGT. With V trimmed by 0 bases and J by 5 bases, 5 bases remained unmatched. The CDR3 totals 15 residues. The chain's CDR3 is CASSYSGTTVDTQYF. The CDR3 DNA reads as TGTGCCAGCAGTTACTCTGGGACTACTGTAGATACGCAGTATTTT.

This clonotype was seen only a few times. The chain joins TRBV12-3 or TRBV12-4 to TRBJ2-7, with 7 bases lining up with TRBD1. This CDR3 comprises 14 residues. The J segment lost 7 bases and the V segment lost 5 bases, leaving 11 bases of the junction unmatched. The CDR3 nucleotides are TGTGCCAGCAGTCCCGACAGGGAACTGGGGGAGCAGTACTTC. Its protein is CASSPDRELGEQYF.

The sample holds many counts of this clonotype. The chain joins TRBV29-1 to TRBJ1-5; D remains unclear. This CDR3 has 13 amino acids. The V end was cut by 4 bases, the J end by 3 bases, with 10 bases between. Germline V gene sequence: CDR1 SQVTM, CDR2 ANQGSEA. This chain's CDR3 is CSVAGSHNQPQHF. The CDR3 DNA is TGCAGCGTTGCGGGATCTCACAATCAGCCCCAGCATTTT.

This clonotype was observed at least ten times. The chain uses TRBV19 and TRBJ2-7; no clear D. Germline lookup yields CDR1 LNHDA and CDR2 SQIVND (reference sequence). V was trimmed by 2 bases and J by 4 bases, leaving 12 bases between them. The length of the CDR3 is 14 residues. CDR3 sequence reads: CASSISRDTYEQYF. In DNA, the CDR3 is TGTGCCAGTAGTATATCCAGAGACACTTACGAGCAGTACTTC.

J is TRBJ2-7 and V is TRBV20-1; the D gene is possibly TRBD2 (5 bases). Per germline, CDR1 DFQATT and CDR2 SNEGSKA (reference sequence). Trimming shortened V by 0 bases and J by 3 bases, and 12 bases separated the two germline ends. The CDR3 runs 14 residues. The CDR3 region has the DNA TGCAGTGCTAGAGATCTTTCTAGCAGCTACGAGCAGTACTTC. This translates into CSARDLSSSYEQYF.